This T cell receptor beta chain emerged from a study of T cell responses to AZD1222 COVID-19 vaccine. Study-level findings and limits: The study reported that nearly half of spike-specific TCRs target unmutated variant regions. The CD4 TCRs associated with vaccination extended across spike and predominated at 160-218 and 743-854. Without day 14 samples, only post-peak T cell repertoires were studied. The donor group comprised mostly white British people and more females; the analysis possibly underestimated clonal diversity.

Repertoires were generated with immunoSEQ multiplex PCR, while TCRdb's copy carries only in-frame clones and drops some. The table records 150,000 to 180,000 clones, about 85% of them present only once. Details on this clone: Its specificity is not known.

This CDR3 comprises 18 residues. The germline gives CDR1 MNHEY, CDR2 SMNVEV (reference sequence). V was pared by 3 bases and J by 0 bases, with 15 bases between. The TCR was taken from an adult in good health. The chain couples TRBV27 to TRBJ1-6; D is undetermined. The sample here was peripheral blood, taken on day 0 of AZD1222 vaccination. The CDR3 coding sequence is TGTGCCAGCAGTTTTGGTGGGCCGTTAAGCTCCTATAATTCACCCCTCCACTTT. Its protein is CASSFGGPLSSYNSPLHF.